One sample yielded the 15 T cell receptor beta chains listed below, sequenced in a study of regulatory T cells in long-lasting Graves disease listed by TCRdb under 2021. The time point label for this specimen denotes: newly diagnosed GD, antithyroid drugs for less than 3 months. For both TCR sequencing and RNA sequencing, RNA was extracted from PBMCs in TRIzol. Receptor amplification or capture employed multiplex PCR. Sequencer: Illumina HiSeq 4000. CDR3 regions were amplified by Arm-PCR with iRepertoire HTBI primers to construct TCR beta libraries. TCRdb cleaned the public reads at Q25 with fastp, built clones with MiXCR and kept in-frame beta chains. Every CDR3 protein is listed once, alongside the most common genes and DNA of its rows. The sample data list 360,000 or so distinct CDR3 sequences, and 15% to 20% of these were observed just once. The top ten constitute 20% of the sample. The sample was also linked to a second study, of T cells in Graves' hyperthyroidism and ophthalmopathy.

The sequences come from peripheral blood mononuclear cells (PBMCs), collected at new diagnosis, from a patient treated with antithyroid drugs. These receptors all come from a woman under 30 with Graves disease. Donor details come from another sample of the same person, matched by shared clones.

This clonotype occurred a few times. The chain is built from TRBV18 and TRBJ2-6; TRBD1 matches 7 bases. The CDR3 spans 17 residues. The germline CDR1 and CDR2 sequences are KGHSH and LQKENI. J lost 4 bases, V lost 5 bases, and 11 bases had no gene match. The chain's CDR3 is CASSDGQVRSGANVLTF. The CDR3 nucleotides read TGTGCCAGCTCAGACGGACAGGTTAGATCCGGGGCCAACGTCCTGACTTTC.

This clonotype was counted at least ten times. CDR3 in DNA: TGCAGTGCCAACTCGGGACTAGGGGGAGAGCAGTTCTTC. It yields the protein CSANSGLGGEQFF. The chain joins TRBV20-1 to TRBJ2-1; 8 positions match TRBD2. The germline V gene has CDR1 DFQATT and CDR2 SNEGSKA (reference sequence). V gave up 6 bases and J gave up 10 bases; unmatched junction bases: 11. The CDR3 has 13 amino acids.

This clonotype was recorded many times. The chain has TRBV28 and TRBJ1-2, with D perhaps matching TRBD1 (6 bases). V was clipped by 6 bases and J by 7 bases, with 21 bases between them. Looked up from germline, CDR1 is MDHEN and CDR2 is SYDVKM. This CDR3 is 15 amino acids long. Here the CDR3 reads CASSPYWGRDPGYTF. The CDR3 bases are TGTGCCAGCAGCCCGTATTGGGGGCGGGACCCTGGCTACACCTTC.

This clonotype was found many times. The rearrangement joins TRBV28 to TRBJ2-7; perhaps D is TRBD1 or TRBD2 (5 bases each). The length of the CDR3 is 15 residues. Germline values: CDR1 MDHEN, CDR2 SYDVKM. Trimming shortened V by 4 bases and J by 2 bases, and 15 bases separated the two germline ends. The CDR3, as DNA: TGTGCCAGCAGTTCTCCGGGACGGTCGACCTACGAGCAGTACTTC. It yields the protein CASSSPGRSTYEQYF.

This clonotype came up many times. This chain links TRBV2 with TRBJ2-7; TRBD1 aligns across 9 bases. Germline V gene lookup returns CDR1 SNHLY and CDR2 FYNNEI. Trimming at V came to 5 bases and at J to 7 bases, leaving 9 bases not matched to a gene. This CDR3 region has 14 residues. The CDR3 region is CASSPGTGLVEQYF. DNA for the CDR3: TGTGCCAGCAGTCCCGGGACAGGGCTTGTGGAGCAGTACTTC.

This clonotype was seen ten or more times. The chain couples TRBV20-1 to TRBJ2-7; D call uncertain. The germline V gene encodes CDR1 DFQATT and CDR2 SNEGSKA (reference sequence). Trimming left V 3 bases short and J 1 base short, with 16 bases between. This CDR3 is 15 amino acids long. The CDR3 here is CSASPTMGKSYEQYF. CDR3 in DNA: TGCAGTGCTAGCCCCACCATGGGCAAGTCCTACGAGCAGTACTTC.

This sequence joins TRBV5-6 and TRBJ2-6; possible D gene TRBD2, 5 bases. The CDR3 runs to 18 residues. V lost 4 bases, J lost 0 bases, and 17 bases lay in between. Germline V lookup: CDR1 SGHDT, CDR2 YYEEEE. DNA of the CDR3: TGTGCCAGCAGCCCCCCGAGCGGCAGAGTCTCTGGGGCCAACGTCCTGACTTTC. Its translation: CASSPPSGRVSGANVLTF.

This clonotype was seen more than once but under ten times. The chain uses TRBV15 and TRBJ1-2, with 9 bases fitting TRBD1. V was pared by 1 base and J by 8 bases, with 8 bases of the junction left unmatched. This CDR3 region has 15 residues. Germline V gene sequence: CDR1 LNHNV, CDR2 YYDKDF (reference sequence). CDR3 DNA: TGTGCCACCAGCAGAGGTTCACACAGGGGGCTAGGCTACACCTTC. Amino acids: CATSRGSHRGLGYTF.

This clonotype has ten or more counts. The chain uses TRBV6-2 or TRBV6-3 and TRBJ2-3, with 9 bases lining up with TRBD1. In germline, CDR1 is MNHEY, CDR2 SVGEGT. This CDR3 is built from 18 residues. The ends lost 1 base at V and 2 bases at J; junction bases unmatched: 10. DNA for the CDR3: TGTGCCAGCAGTTACTTGATGAGACAGGGGGTTAACACAGATACGCAGTATTTT. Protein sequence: CASSYLMRQGVNTDTQYF.

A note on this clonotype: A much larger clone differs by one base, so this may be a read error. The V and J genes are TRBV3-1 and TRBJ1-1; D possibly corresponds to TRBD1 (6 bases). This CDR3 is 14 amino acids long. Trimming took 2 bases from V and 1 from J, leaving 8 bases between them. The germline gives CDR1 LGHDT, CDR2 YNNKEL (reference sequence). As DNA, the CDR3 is TGTGCCAGCAGCCAAATACAGGGGAACACTGAAGCTTTCTTT. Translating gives CASSQIQGNTEAFF.

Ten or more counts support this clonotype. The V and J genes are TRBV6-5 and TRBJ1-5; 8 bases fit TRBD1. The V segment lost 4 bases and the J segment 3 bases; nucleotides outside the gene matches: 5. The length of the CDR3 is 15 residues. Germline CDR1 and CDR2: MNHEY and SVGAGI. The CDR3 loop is CASSLQGQVNQPQHF. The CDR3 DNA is TGTGCCAGCAGTTTGCAGGGACAGGTCAATCAGCCCCAGCATTTT.

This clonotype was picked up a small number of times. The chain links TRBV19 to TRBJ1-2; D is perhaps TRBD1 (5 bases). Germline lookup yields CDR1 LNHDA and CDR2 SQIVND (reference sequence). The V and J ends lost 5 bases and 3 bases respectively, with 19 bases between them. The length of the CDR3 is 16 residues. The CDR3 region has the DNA TGTGCCAGTAGTTCCGGGACGGATTCGCCCTACTATGGCTACACCTTC. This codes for CASSSGTDSPYYGYTF. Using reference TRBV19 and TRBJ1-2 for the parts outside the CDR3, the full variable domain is DGGITQSPKYLFRKEGQNVTLSCEQNLNHDAMYWYRQDPGQGLRLIYYSQIVNDFQKGDIAEGYSVSREKKESFPLTVTSAQKNPTAFYLCASSSGTDSPYYGYTFGSGTRLTVV.

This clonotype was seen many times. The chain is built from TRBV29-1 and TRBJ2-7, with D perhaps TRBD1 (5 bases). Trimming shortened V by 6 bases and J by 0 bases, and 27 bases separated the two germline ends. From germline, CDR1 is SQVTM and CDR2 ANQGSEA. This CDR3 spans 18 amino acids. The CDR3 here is CSVRSQVLPNPSSYEQYF. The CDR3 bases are TGCAGCGTGAGATCACAGGTTTTACCAAACCCTAGCTCCTACGAGCAGTACTTC.

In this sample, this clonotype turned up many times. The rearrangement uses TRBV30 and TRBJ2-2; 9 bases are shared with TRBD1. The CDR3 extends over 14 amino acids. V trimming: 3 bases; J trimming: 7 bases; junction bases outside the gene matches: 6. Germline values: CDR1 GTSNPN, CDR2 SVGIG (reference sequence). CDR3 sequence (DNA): TGTGCCTGGAGCCGGACAGGGGATTTCGGGGAGCTGTTTTTT. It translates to CAWSRTGDFGELFF.

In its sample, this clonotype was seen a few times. The CDR3 nucleotides read TGTGCCAGCAGCTTAGAGGGGGGGCCGGCCGCGAACACCGGGGAGCTGTTTTTT. Translated: CASSLEGGPAANTGELFF. V and J are TRBV13 and TRBJ2-2, with D possibly matching TRBD2 (7 bases). V lost 1 base and J 0 bases, leaving 15 bases between the germline ends. The CDR3 is 18 amino acids. The V gene's germline CDR1 is PRHDT and CDR2 FYEKMQ (reference sequence).